The entry below gives a single T cell receptor beta chain sequence along with its context. Its matching antigen is unknown. The sample originates from a study of human T cells and chemical hapten exposure. Study overall: Once 0.01% DPC had been applied to the upper back by patch test, readings were taken at 6 days. Variability of per-sample TCR yields stemmed mainly from small differences in pooled library volume.

In the library, unique molecular identifiers were attached to individual cDNA molecules. TCRdb re-called the RACE reads with MiXCR, one entry per CDR3 protein. Altogether 300,000 to 450,000 distinct CDR3 sequences are present, more than 4.5% being singletons, with the ten largest covering about 2.5%. The time point: pre-sensitization, week 0. This sample's treatment: therapeutic diphenylcyclopropenone sensitization with weekly scalp DPC. General study results and limits: Unchanged with DPC sensitization were TCRs above 1 in 1000 frequency.

The origin of this receptor is a woman aged 50 to 65 with alopecia areata. Some clones in this sample may be carry-over from other donors' samples. Source: whole blood, taken in connection with sensitization to the hapten diphenylcyclopropenone (DPC).

The CDR3 nucleotides read TGTGCCAGCAGGAGGGGGCTGGTTTCACCCCTCCACTTT. Its translation: CASRRGLVSPLHF. This chain connects TRBV6-5 to TRBJ1-6; 7 nucleotides agree with TRBD1. CDR3 length: 13 amino acids. V was clipped by 6 bases and J by 9 bases; unmatched bases: 5. Per the germline V gene, CDR1 is MNHEY and CDR2 is SVGAGI.